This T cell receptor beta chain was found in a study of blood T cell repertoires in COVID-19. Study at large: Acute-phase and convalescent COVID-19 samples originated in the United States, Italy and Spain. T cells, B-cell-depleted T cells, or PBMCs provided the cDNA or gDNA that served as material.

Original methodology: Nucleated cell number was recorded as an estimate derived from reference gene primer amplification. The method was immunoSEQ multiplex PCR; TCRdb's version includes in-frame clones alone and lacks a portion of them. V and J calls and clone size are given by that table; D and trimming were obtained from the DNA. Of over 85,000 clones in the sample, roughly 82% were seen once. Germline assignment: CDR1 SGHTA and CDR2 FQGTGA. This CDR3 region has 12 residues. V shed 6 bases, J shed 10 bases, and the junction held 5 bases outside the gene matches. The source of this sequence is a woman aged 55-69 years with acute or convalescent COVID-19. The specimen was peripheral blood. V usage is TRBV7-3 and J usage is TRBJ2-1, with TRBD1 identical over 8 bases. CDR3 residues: CASRTTGGEQFF. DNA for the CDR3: TGTGCCAGCAGAACAACAGGGGGAGAGCAGTTCTTC.